This T cell receptor beta chain was sequenced during a study of CD8+ T cells in alopecia areata. The germline V and J ends were trimmed by 1 base and 6 bases, with 7 bases remaining between them. The CDR3 consists of 12 residues. From germline, CDR1 is GTSNPN and CDR2 SVGIG (reference sequence). In each case, RNA was isolated and then reverse transcribed into cDNA as the sequencing template. Clones were sequenced by immunoSEQ multiplex PCR, and TCRdb holds only the in-frame ones, with some missing. This repertoire shows approximately 130,000 clones, around 50% found once; its top ten account for 10% to 13%.

The sequence derives from a human donor with alopecia areata. The specimen sequenced was NKG2D-low CD8+ T cells sorted from blood. The rearrangement links TRBV30 to TRBJ2-1, with D perhaps TRBD2 (5 bases). CDR3 protein: CAWSGEPNEQFF. The CDR3 coding sequence is TGTGCCTGGAGTGGGGAGCCCAATGAGCAGTTCTTC.